This TCR beta chain was sequenced during a study of identical twins. In every case, the donor was a healthy Caucasian. Study-wide results and caveats: Twins shared beta out-of-frame sequences in excess, but this excess was weaker.

This clonotype was seen more than once but under ten times. The antigen remains undetermined. From the 5' RACE reads, TCRdb called clonotypes with MiXCR, one entry per CDR3 protein. The sample comprises some 210,000 distinct CDR3 sequences, more than 15% of which are singletons, and 40% rests with the top ten. There are 16 residues in the CDR3. V gave up 5 bases and J gave up 4 bases, with 20 bases separating them. Germline-derived CDR1 and CDR2 are SGHTA and FQGNSA. In addition, the sample was reused for a study of T cells expressing NK-cell markers. Per that paper: Dominance of the CD3+CD56-NKG2C+ fraction by these clonotypes also held in several donors.

The TCR was taken from a woman younger than 35 in good health. V and J are TRBV7-2 and TRBJ1-2; D is perhaps TRBD1 (5 bases). Sample: CD8+ T cells sorted from blood. The CDR3, as DNA: TGTGCCAGCAGCCAATCCCCGGGACCCTCCCGCTATGGCTACACCTTC. Translation gives CASSQSPGPSRYGYTF.